In this sample, the clone carrying this T cell receptor (beta chain) turned up many times. This entry is derived from a study of T cells in Graves' hyperthyroidism and ophthalmopathy. RNA transcripts were the template for amplifying TCR beta CDR3 regions. TCR CDR3 regions were first amplified by RT-PCR with HTBI primers. One entry per CDR3 protein results from TCRdb running MiXCR on the multiplex PCR reads. The top ten hold about 51% of the sample, which has under 350,000 distinct CDR3 sequences, 15% to 20% seen once. In making diagnoses, clinical symptoms, serum thyroxine and TRAb, thyroid ultrasound and orbital computed tomography were all used. The germline V gene has CDR1 SNHLY and CDR2 FYNNEI. V lost 4 bases to trimming and J lost 0 bases, with 7 bases between them. The CDR3 runs 14 residues.

This clonotype was sampled from a woman aged 60-70 years with Graves' ophthalmopathy. This chain connects TRBV2 to TRBJ1-3, with no clear D. The sample comprised blood. CDR3 loop: CASSGHISGNTIYF. The CDR3 nucleotides are TGTGCCAGCAGTGGACATATCTCTGGAAACACCATATATTTT.